This T cell receptor (beta chain) stems from a study of response to subunit inactivated influenza vaccine. The trim removed 0 bases at V and 5 bases at J, leaving 6 bases unmatched. Germline V gene data show CDR1 as LNHNV and CDR2 as YYDKDF (reference sequence). The CDR3 has 16 residues. TCRdb ran MiXCR on the RT-PCR reads and lists one entry per CDR3 protein. The data hold roughly 700,000 distinct CDR3 sequences, with approximately 13% observed a single time. The sequence was obtained from a man aged 45-60 years who received an inactivated influenza vaccine. The gene calls are TRBV15 and TRBJ2-5, with TRBD1 identical over 10 bases. This material consisted of PBMCs from blood, taken around two weeks before vaccination. The CDR3 nucleotides read TGTGCCACCAGCAGAGATTTAGGACAGGGGGGGGAGACCCAGTACTTC. It yields the protein CATSRDLGQGGETQYF.